The rows below give T cell receptor beta chains drawn from one sample of a study of blood T cells in healthy people across ages. MiXCR, run by TCRdb on the 5' RACE reads, gives a single entry per CDR3 protein. The sample yields 660,000 or so distinct CDR3 sequences, roughly 50% seen once. Sample: blood. The receptors originated from a man between 60 and 75 years old in good health. The CDR3 runs from the conserved cysteine through the conserved F or W. D genes are given only for firm matches. Not all rows give a size; the values are once, few, many and, for expanded clones, a class.

V: TRBV6-1
D: NA
J: TRBJ1-4
size: once
DNA: TGTGCCAGCAGTGAATCAGTTGCAACTAATGAAAAACTGTTTTTT
CDR3: CASSESVATNEKLFF

V: TRBV10-3
D: NA
J: TRBJ2-1
size: few
DNA: TGTGCCATCAGCGAGGGGGGGAGCTCCTACAATGAGCAGTTCTTC
CDR3: CAISEGGSSYNEQFF

V: TRBV6-1
D: TRBD1
J: TRBJ2-4
size: few
DNA: TGTGCCAGCACTGACCCAGGGACAGCCCGATCCAAAAACATTCAGTACTTC
CDR3: CASTDPGTARSKNIQYF

V: TRBV6-1
D: NA
J: TRBJ2-5
size: NA
DNA: TGTGCCAGCAGTGAAGCTCTCAGAGGCGCACAAGAGACCCAGTACTTC
CDR3: CASSEALRGAQETQYF

V: TRBV27
D: NA
J: TRBJ2-3
size: few
DNA: TGTGCCAGCAGTTTAAGGTGGGCAGGAATTGACACTAGCACAGATACGCAGTATTTT
CDR3: CASSLRWAGIDTSTDTQYF

V: TRBV20-1
D: TRBD2
J: TRBJ2-1
size: NA
DNA: TGCAGTGCTAGATCTCTAGCGGGGGGGTTGAATGAGCAGTTCTTC
CDR3: CSARSLAGGLNEQFF

V: TRBV3-1
D: NA
J: TRBJ2-7
size: NA
DNA: TGTGCCAGCAGTCCAATACCAGGGGACGAGCAGTACTTC
CDR3: CASSPIPGDEQYF

V: TRBV3-1
D: NA
J: TRBJ2-7
size: NA
DNA: TGTGCCAGCAGCCAAGATTTCCGGAAGAGCTCCTACGAGCAGTACTTC
CDR3: CASSQDFRKSSYEQYF

V: TRBV12-3/TRBV12-4
D: NA
J: TRBJ1-2
size: once
DNA: TGTGCCAGCGAAGTGGGGGAGGTTGCTAACTATGGCTACACCTTC
CDR3: CASEVGEVANYGYTF

V: TRBV5-1
D: TRBD2
J: TRBJ2-5
size: NA
DNA: TGCGCCAGCACCCTAGCGGGGGGGTCCCAAGAGACCCAGTACTTC
CDR3: CASTLAGGSQETQYF

V: TRBV9
D: TRBD2
J: TRBJ2-7
size: NA
DNA: TGTGCCAGCAGCGCGGACGCGGGACTACTTAACGAGCAGTACTTC
CDR3: CASSADAGLLNEQYF

V: TRBV5-1
D: TRBD1
J: TRBJ2-3
size: many
DNA: TGCGCCAGCAGCTTGGATGGACAGGGGTTCACAGATACGCAGTATTTT
CDR3: CASSLDGQGFTDTQYF

V: TRBV7-9
D: NA
J: TRBJ1-2
size: many
DNA: TGTGCCAGCAGTATACAGGCCAACTATGGCTACACCTTC
CDR3: CASSIQANYGYTF

V: TRBV27
D: NA
J: TRBJ1-2
size: NA
DNA: TGTGCCAGCAGTTTGGGGGGTTTCGGCTATGGCTACACCTTC
CDR3: CASSLGGFGYGYTF

V: TRBV27
D: NA
J: TRBJ2-7
size: NA
DNA: TGTGCCAGCAGTTTGACGGGTCCCCCTTACCTCTACGAGCAGTACTTC
CDR3: CASSLTGPPYLYEQYF

V: TRBV3-1
D: TRBD1
J: TRBJ2-7
size: NA
DNA: TGTGCCAGCAGCCAGAGGGACAGCTTCGAGCAGTACTTC
CDR3: CASSQRDSFEQYF

V: TRBV20-1
D: NA
J: TRBJ2-7
size: NA
DNA: TGCAGTGCTAGTAGCCGGACCTACGAGCAGTACTTC
CDR3: CSASSRTYEQYF

V: TRBV4-1
D: TRBD1
J: TRBJ1-2
size: few
DNA: TGCGCCAGCAGCCAACAGGACAGGGAGCATGGCTACACCTTC
CDR3: CASSQQDREHGYTF

V: TRBV6-5
D: NA
J: TRBJ1-6
size: NA
DNA: TGTGCCAGCAGAGTAACCCGGGAATATAATTCACCCCTCCACTTT
CDR3: CASRVTREYNSPLHF

V: TRBV29-1
D: TRBD2
J: TRBJ2-1
size: few
DNA: TGCAGCGTTGAGAGTGTAGCGGGGAGATACAATGAGCAGTTCTTC
CDR3: CSVESVAGRYNEQFF

V: TRBV5-5
D: NA
J: TRBJ2-7
size: NA
DNA: TGTGCCAGCAGCTTGGAGCGTCTGGGACGATACGAGCAGTACTTC
CDR3: CASSLERLGRYEQYF

V: TRBV6-6
D: TRBD1
J: TRBJ2-1
size: NA
DNA: TGTGCCAGCACCCCCGGGACAGGGCAGTTCTTC
CDR3: CASTPGTGQFF

V: TRBV12-3/TRBV12-4
D: NA
J: TRBJ2-5
size: NA
DNA: TGTGCCAGCAGTTCCCCTGGAGCGTTCCAAGAGACCCAGTACTTC
CDR3: CASSSPGAFQETQYF

V: TRBV10-3
D: TRBD1
J: TRBJ2-1
size: NA
DNA: TGTGCCATCAGTGGGACAGGGGGGAATGAGCAGTTCTTC
CDR3: CAISGTGGNEQFF

V: TRBV20-1
D: NA
J: TRBJ2-7
size: few
DNA: TGCAGTGCTAGGGGCCCCCGGAAGGGGGTTAACCACGAGCAGTACTTC
CDR3: CSARGPRKGVNHEQYF

V: TRBV10-3
D: TRBD2
J: TRBJ2-5
size: few
DNA: TGTGCCATCAGTGATACGGCTAGCGGGGGTCAAGAGACCCAGTACTTC
CDR3: CAISDTASGGQETQYF

V: TRBV6-5
D: NA
J: TRBJ1-2
size: NA
DNA: TGTGCCAGCAGTGCCCATGACAGGTCTAACTATGGCTACACCTTC
CDR3: CASSAHDRSNYGYTF

V: TRBV3-1
D: NA
J: TRBJ2-5
size: NA
DNA: TGTGCCAGCAGCCAAGATCTTGGGACAAGGGGGACCCAGTACTTC
CDR3: CASSQDLGTRGTQYF

V: TRBV7-9
D: NA
J: TRBJ2-4
size: NA
DNA: TGTGCCAGCAGCTTAGCCCCAGAGATGTGGAGCATTCAGTACTTC
CDR3: CASSLAPEMWSIQYF

V: TRBV7-2
D: NA
J: TRBJ2-1
size: NA
DNA: TGTGCCAGCAGCAGCTATAATAATGAGCAGTTCTTC
CDR3: CASSSYNNEQFF

V: TRBV24-1
D: TRBD2
J: TRBJ2-3
size: NA
DNA: TGTGCCACCAGTGATTCCCCCAGCGGGGGGGCGGATACGCAGTATTTT
CDR3: CATSDSPSGGADTQYF

V: TRBV6-5
D: NA
J: TRBJ2-3
size: NA
DNA: TGTGCCAGCAAGAGGGCGTTGAGCACAGATACGCAGTATTTT
CDR3: CASKRALSTDTQYF

V: TRBV4-1
D: TRBD1
J: TRBJ2-7
size: few
DNA: TGCGCCAGCAGCCAACTGGCAGGGGGCCCCTACGAGCAGTACTTC
CDR3: CASSQLAGGPYEQYF

V: TRBV10-3
D: NA
J: TRBJ2-5
size: few
DNA: TGTGCCATCAGTGAGTCGGGACATCTGCAGTACTTC
CDR3: CAISESGHLQYF

V: TRBV6-6
D: NA
J: TRBJ2-3
size: NA
DNA: TGTGCCAGCAACCTGGCTGGGGGAGATACGCAGTATTTT
CDR3: CASNLAGGDTQYF

V: TRBV28
D: NA
J: TRBJ2-5
size: NA
DNA: TGTGCCAGCAGCGTGACTCATCAAGAGACCCAGTACTTC
CDR3: CASSVTHQETQYF

V: TRBV29-1
D: TRBD1
J: TRBJ2-1
size: few
DNA: TGCAGCGTTCCGGACAGGGATGTATCCTACAATGAGCAGTTCTTC
CDR3: CSVPDRDVSYNEQFF

V: TRBV5-1
D: TRBD1
J: TRBJ1-1
size: NA
DNA: TGCGCCAGCAGCTTGGGGAATACAGGGGATGGCACTGAAGCTTTCTTT
CDR3: CASSLGNTGDGTEAFF

V: TRBV11-2
D: NA
J: TRBJ2-7
size: NA
DNA: TGTGCCAGCAGCTTAACTGTAGGAGGCTACGAGCAGTACTTC
CDR3: CASSLTVGGYEQYF

V: TRBV5-1
D: TRBD2
J: TRBJ2-5
size: NA
DNA: TGCGCCAGCAGCTCAACGGGCGCGGGGGAAGAGACCCAGTACTTC
CDR3: CASSSTGAGEETQYF

V: TRBV6-5
D: NA
J: TRBJ2-5
size: once
DNA: TGTGCCAGCAGTTACAGGGGCGCGGGACAAGAGACCCAGTACTTC
CDR3: CASSYRGAGQETQYF

V: TRBV10-3
D: NA
J: TRBJ2-2
size: NA
DNA: TGTGCCATCAGTGACAGTAGCGGCCTCAACGGGGAGCTGTTTTTT
CDR3: CAISDSSGLNGELFF

V: TRBV2
D: NA
J: TRBJ1-2
size: once
DNA: TGTGCCAGCAGTGAATTAAAGATAACTAACTATGGCTACACCTTC
CDR3: CASSELKITNYGYTF

V: TRBV11-1
D: NA
J: TRBJ2-1
size: once
DNA: TGTGCCAGCTCCCATGCTACGTACAATGAGCAGTTCTTC
CDR3: CASSHATYNEQFF

V: TRBV24-1
D: NA
J: TRBJ2-1
size: once
DNA: TGTGCCACCAGTGATACGCAGGGTAATAACAATGAGCAGTTCTTC
CDR3: CATSDTQGNNNEQFF